Here is one TCR beta chain with its context. The antigen remains undetermined. Every isolated RNA sample was fully reverse transcribed, so sequencing captured expressed TCRB transcripts. The repertoire was sequenced with immunoSEQ multiplex PCR; TCRdb's copy has only in-frame clones and lacks some. The repertoire holds hundreds of thousands of clones, 15% to 18% seen once, with approximately 0.099% in the top ten. The data were taken from a study of beta chain features in type 1 diabetes. Study findings and constraints: The study found that naive, central memory and Treg TCRB repertoires appeared more similar in patients than in healthy donors. All four CD4+ subsets from Type 1 diabetes patients carried moderately but significantly shorter TCRB CDR3s.

Every sorted population was more than 95% pure. V was clipped by 4 bases and J by 2 bases, with 15 bases between them. This CDR3 spans 15 amino acids. The germline V gene encodes CDR1 KGHSH and CDR2 LQKENI. This receptor was obtained from a man aged 18 to 29 in good health. The J gene is TRBJ2-7, the V gene TRBV18, with D perhaps assigned TRBD1 or TRBD2 (6 bases each). Sequenced: naive CD4+ T cells from blood. This chain's CDR3 is CASSLGPGAAYEQYF. In DNA, the CDR3 is TGTGCCAGCTCACTCGGCCCGGGGGCGGCCTACGAGCAGTACTTC.